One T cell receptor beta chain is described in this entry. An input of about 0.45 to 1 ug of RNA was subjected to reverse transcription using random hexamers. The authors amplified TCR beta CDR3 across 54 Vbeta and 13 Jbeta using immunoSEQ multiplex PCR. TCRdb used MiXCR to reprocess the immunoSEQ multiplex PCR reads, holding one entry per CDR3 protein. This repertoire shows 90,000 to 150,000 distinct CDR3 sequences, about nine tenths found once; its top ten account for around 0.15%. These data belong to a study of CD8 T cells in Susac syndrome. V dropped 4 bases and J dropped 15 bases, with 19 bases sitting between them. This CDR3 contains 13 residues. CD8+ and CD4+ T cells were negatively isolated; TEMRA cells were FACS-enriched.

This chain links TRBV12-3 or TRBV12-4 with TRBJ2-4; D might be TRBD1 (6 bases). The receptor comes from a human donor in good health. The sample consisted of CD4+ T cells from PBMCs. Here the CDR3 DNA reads TGTGCCAGCAGTTCCCTAACAGGGCAGGTTTTGTACTTC. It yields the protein CASSSLTGQVLYF.